The rows below give T cell receptor beta chains drawn from one sample of a study of blood T cell repertoires in COVID-19. Only in-frame clones appear in the TCRdb table, and some are missing; sequencing was by immunoSEQ multiplex PCR. The sample gives 96,000 or so clones, more than 90% of which show up once; less than 2% is in the top ten. The sequenced sample consisted of peripheral blood. Receptors originate from a man aged 55 to 70 with acute or convalescent COVID-19. Both conserved end residues are part of each CDR3. The D gene is left open where the match is weak. Not all rows give a size; the values are once, few, many and, for expanded clones, a class.

clone_size d_call j_call v_call cdr3_aa cdr3_nt
- - TRBJ2-1 TRBV19 CASSLTSHEQFF TGTGCCAGTAGTTTGACTTCCCATGAGCAGTTCTTC
- TRBD1 TRBJ1-1 TRBV19 CASRVTGGNTEAFF TGTGCCAGTAGGGTGACAGGGGGCAACACTGAAGCTTTCTTT
- TRBD1 TRBJ2-3 TRBV19 CASRRSGSDRGHTDTQYF TGTGCCAGTAGGAGGAGTGGGTCGGACAGGGGGCATACAGATACGCAGTATTTT
- TRBD1 TRBJ2-7 TRBV5-4 CASSSTDRGGYEQYF TGTGCCAGCAGCTCAACCGACAGGGGCGGCTACGAGCAGTACTTC
- - TRBJ2-2 TRBV27 CASSPRTLPTGELFF TGTGCCAGCAGTCCCCGGACACTCCCCACCGGGGAGCTGTTTTTT
- - TRBJ1-5 TRBV28 CASRPTGSSNQPQHF TGTGCCAGCCGACCCACAGGGTCAAGCAATCAGCCCCAGCATTTT
- TRBD2 TRBJ2-1 TRBV11-3 CASSLAGGFRNEQFF TGTGCCAGCAGCCTAGCGGGGGGGTTTCGGAATGAGCAGTTCTTC
- TRBD2 TRBJ2-7 TRBV11-3 CASSIRLASYEQYF TGTGCCAGCAGCATAAGACTAGCCTCCTACGAGCAGTACTTC
- TRBD1 TRBJ1-2 TRBV29-1 CSVEGSGGSGYYGYTF TGCAGCGTTGAGGGGTCAGGGGGCAGTGGTTACTATGGCTACACCTTC
- TRBD1 TRBJ1-2 TRBV28 CASSYITAPSGDRGPSYGYTF TGTGCCAGCAGTTATATAACAGCCCCCTCCGGGGACAGGGGGCCTTCCTATGGCTACACCTTC
- - TRBJ2-7 TRBV5-1 CASSQGPGQNSYEQYF TGCGCCAGCAGCCAGGGGCCCGGACAGAACTCCTACGAGCAGTACTTC
- - TRBJ2-3 TRBV18 CASSPQGPSDTQYF TGTGCCAGCTCACCTCAGGGCCCTTCGGATACGCAGTATTTT
- TRBD1 TRBJ1-6 TRBV4-1 CASSLGGQGKSPLHF TGCGCCAGCAGCCTTGGGGGACAGGGAAAGTCACCCCTCCACTTT
once TRBD1 TRBJ1-1 TRBV7-2 CASSLTPHRGPEAFF TGTGCCAGCAGCTTAACCCCCCACAGGGGGCCTGAAGCTTTCTTT